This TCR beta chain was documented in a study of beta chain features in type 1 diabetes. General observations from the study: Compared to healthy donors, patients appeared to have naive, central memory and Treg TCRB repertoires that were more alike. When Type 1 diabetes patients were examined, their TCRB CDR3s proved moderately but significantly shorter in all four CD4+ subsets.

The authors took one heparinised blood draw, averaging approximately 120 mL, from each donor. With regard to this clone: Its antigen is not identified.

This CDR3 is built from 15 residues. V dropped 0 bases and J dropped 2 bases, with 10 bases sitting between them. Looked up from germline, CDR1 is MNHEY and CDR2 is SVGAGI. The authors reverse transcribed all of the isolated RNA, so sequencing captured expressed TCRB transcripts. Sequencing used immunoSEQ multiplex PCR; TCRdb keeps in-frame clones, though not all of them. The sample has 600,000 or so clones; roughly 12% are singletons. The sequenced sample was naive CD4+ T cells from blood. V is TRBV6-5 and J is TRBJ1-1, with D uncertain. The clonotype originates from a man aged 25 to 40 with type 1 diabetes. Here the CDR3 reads CASSYSAGVNTEAFF. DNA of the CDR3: TGTGCCAGCAGTTACTCCGCAGGAGTAAACACTGAAGCTTTCTTT.